The rows below give T cell receptor beta chains drawn from one sample of a study of blood T cell repertoires in COVID-19. Generated by immunoSEQ multiplex PCR, the TCRdb table keeps only in-frame clones and is missing some. The table lists under 400,000 clones, roughly nine tenths of them singletons. Material: peripheral blood. Source of these receptors: a woman aged 55-69 years with COVID-19, enrolled during active disease. Each CDR3 is given with its conserved first and last residue. The D gene is left open where the match is weak. Some rows mark clone size as missing; the rest say once, few, many or name a class of expanded clone.

size,J,D,V,DNA,CDR3
once,TRBJ2-3,-,TRBV20-1,TGCAGTGCTAGTCACGCGGGGCCTAGCACAGATACGCAGTATTTT,CSASHAGPSTDTQYF
few,TRBJ1-2,-,TRBV7-3,TGTGCCAGCAGCTTGGCAGGGCTCTATGGCTACACCTTC,CASSLAGLYGYTF
once,TRBJ2-3,TRBD2,TRBV5-1,TGCGCCAGCAGCGCCGCGGGGAGGGGCGCGGATACGCAGTATTTT,CASSAAGRGADTQYF
-,TRBJ1-1,-,TRBV7-9,TGTGCCAGCAGCCGCCGGGACATCTTGAACACTGAAGCTTTCTTT,CASSRRDILNTEAFF
few,TRBJ2-7,-,TRBV3-1/TRBV3-2,TGTGCCAGCAGCCAGGCCTCCTACGAGCAGTACTTC,CASSQASYEQYF
few,TRBJ1-1,-,TRBV10-3,TGTGCCATCAGTGAGTCGGCTTCGTCGGCTTTCTTT,CAISESASSAFF
-,TRBJ2-5,TRBD2,TRBV5-4,TGTGCCAGCAGCTTGGCCCTTTTAGCGGGGGAAGAGACCCAGTACTTC,CASSLALLAGEETQYF
-,TRBJ1-1,TRBD1,TRBV6-5,TGTGCCAGCAGCGGACAGGGTGCGGGCACTGAAGCTTTCTTT,CASSGQGAGTEAFF
-,TRBJ1-3,-,TRBV4-1,TGCGCCAGCAGCCAAGATACGGGATCTGGAAACACCATATATTTT,CASSQDTGSGNTIYF
-,TRBJ1-3,-,TRBV6-5,TGTGCCAGCAGTTACTCTAGGACTTCCCCCGGAAACACCATATATTTT,CASSYSRTSPGNTIYF
once,TRBJ1-1,-,TRBV5-1,TGCGCCAGCTCGACGGGACACTCGAACACTGAAGCTTTCTTT,CASSTGHSNTEAFF
-,TRBJ1-3,-,TRBV2,TGTGCCAGCAGCCTAGGGGGGGTCGCTGGAAACACCATATATTTT,CASSLGGVAGNTIYF
-,TRBJ2-2,TRBD1,TRBV6-5,TGTGCCAGCGGGACAGGCGGCACCGGGGAGCTGTTTTTT,CASGTGGTGELFF
-,TRBJ1-4,TRBD1,TRBV15,TGTGCCACCAGCAGGATCCGGGACAGGGGGTTCGAGAATGAAAAACTGTTTTTT,CATSRIRDRGFENEKLFF
-,TRBJ1-5,-,TRBV11-2,TGTGCCAGCAGCTTGACATTTAACCAGCCCCAGCATTTT,CASSLTFNQPQHF
-,TRBJ1-1,-,TRBV5-1,TGCGCCAGCAGCTTGGCCAGGGCCGCTGATATGAACACTGAAGCTTTCTTT,CASSLARAADMNTEAFF
-,TRBJ2-5,TRBD1,TRBV6-5,TGTGCCAGCAGCCCAGGACAGGGGGGAAGCGAGACCCAGTACTTC,CASSPGQGGSETQYF
-,TRBJ1-3,TRBD1,TRBV29-1,TGCAGCGTTAAGGGACAGTCTACCTCTGGAAACACCATATATTTT,CSVKGQSTSGNTIYF
-,TRBJ1-1,TRBD1,TRBV4-2,TGTGCCAGCAGGACAGGGGGAACTGAAGCTTTCTTT,CASRTGGTEAFF
-,TRBJ2-5,TRBD1,TRBV6-2/TRBV6-3,TGTGCCAGCAGCCCCGGACAGGGTCGCGAGGAGACCCAGTACTTC,CASSPGQGREETQYF
-,TRBJ2-5,TRBD2,TRBV5-1,TGCGCCAGCAGCTCAGGACTAGCGGGGGGACAAGAGACCCAGTACTTC,CASSSGLAGGQETQYF
once,TRBJ1-6,TRBD1,TRBV28,TGTGCCAGCAGTCGCGGACAGGGCAATAATTCACCCCTCCACTTT,CASSRGQGNNSPLHF
-,TRBJ2-7,-,TRBV21-1,TGTGCCAGCAGCAAAGGTGGGGGACAGGGGGTCGCCTACGAGCAGTACTTC,CASSKGGGQGVAYEQYF
-,TRBJ2-1,TRBD2,TRBV7-3,TGTGCCAGCAGCGCTAGCGGGGGGTCCTACAATGAGCAGTTCTTC,CASSASGGSYNEQFF
-,TRBJ2-1,TRBD2,TRBV18,TGTGCCAGCTCACCCACCGGACTAGCGGGGGGGTCCTACAATGAGCAGTTCTTC,CASSPTGLAGGSYNEQFF
-,TRBJ1-3,TRBD1,TRBV9,TGTGCCAGCAGCGCCGGTGGGACAGGGGGCGGTGGAAACACCATATATTTT,CASSAGGTGGGGNTIYF
-,TRBJ1-1,-,TRBV6-5,TGTGCCAGCAGTTTAGTGCCAGGGGCGGCTTTCTTT,CASSLVPGAAFF
-,TRBJ1-2,TRBD1,TRBV6-2/TRBV6-3,TGTGCCAGCAGTCCCGACAGGGTGAGGGGCTACACCTTC,CASSPDRVRGYTF
-,TRBJ1-5,TRBD1,TRBV24-1,TGTGCCACCAGTGACCCCAAACAGGGGGCGCATCAGCCCCAGCATTTT,CATSDPKQGAHQPQHF
-,TRBJ1-3,TRBD1,TRBV28,TGTGCCAGCAGGCGGCAGGGGGCTCGTGGAAACACCATATATTTT,CASRRQGARGNTIYF
-,TRBJ2-5,TRBD1,TRBV2,TGTGCCAGCAGTAGGGACAGGGGGCGCCCGGAGACCCAGTACTTC,CASSRDRGRPETQYF
-,TRBJ2-7,-,TRBV15,TGTGCCACCAGCAGAGAGACACTAGCCTACGAGCAGTACTTC,CATSRETLAYEQYF
-,TRBJ1-1,-,TRBV6-2/TRBV6-3,TGTGCCAGCAGTTCGCGGCGGTTTATGAACACTGAAGCTTTCTTT,CASSSRRFMNTEAFF
-,TRBJ1-3,-,TRBV19,TGTGCCAGTAGTATGGTTACAAGCTCTGGAAACACCATATATTTT,CASSMVTSSGNTIYF